Below, 10 T cell receptor beta chains from the same sample are listed, as sequenced in a study of blood T cell repertoires in COVID-19. Here immunoSEQ multiplex PCR was the method, and the copy in TCRdb shows in-frame clones only, minus some. Here the sample spans 50,000 or so clones, approximately 80% being singletons. Sequencing input: peripheral blood. The receptor source for this set is a human donor with active or convalescent COVID-19. The donor label of this sample is uncertain.

The CDR3 DNA sequence: TGTGCCACCGAGGAGGCCGGGGGGACCCAGTACTTC. Translation gives CATEEAGGTQYF. The V and J genes are TRBV7-2 and TRBJ2-5, with a weak D call TRBD2 (6 bases). This CDR3 has 12 residues. Germline CDR1 is SGHTA and CDR2 is FQGNSA. V gave up 10 bases and J gave up 7 bases, with 16 bases separating them.

A word on this clone: The sample holds other DNA sequences that translate to the same CDR3. The chain carries TRBV11-3 and TRBJ2-7; 7 nucleotides line up with TRBD2. The V and J ends lost 1 base and 5 bases, in that order; junction bases with no gene match: 8. This CDR3 has 15 amino acids. CDR1 is SGHNT, CDR2 YENEEA, per germline. Here the CDR3 reads CASSLVAGDAHEQYF. CDR3 nucleotide sequence: TGTGCCAGCAGCTTAGTTGCGGGAGATGCCCACGAGCAGTACTTC.

The J gene is TRBJ2-7, the V gene TRBV6-2 or TRBV6-3, with D unclear. CDR3 size: 14 residues. Trimming shortened V by 0 bases and J by 6 bases, and 12 bases separated the two germline ends. Germline V gene sequence: CDR1 MNHEY, CDR2 SVGEGT. Here the CDR3 DNA reads TGTGCCAGCAGTTACTCGGAAATTAGCTCCGAGCAGTACTTC. Residues: CASSYSEISSEQYF.

This chain links TRBV5-1 with TRBJ2-1, with D unresolved. This CDR3 is 13 amino acids long. CDR1 and CDR2 (germline): SGHRS, YFSETQ. V was trimmed by 4 bases and J by 6 bases, leaving 11 bases between them. This CDR3 reads CASSGYGGNEQFF. The CDR3 DNA follows: TGCGCCAGCAGCGGTTACGGCGGCAATGAGCAGTTCTTC. Using reference TRBV5-1 and TRBJ2-1 for the parts outside the CDR3, the full variable domain is KAGVTQTPRYLIKTRGQQVTLSCSPISGHRSVSWYQQTPGQGLQFLFEYFSETQRNKGNFPGRFSGRQFSNSRSEMNVSTLELGDSALYLCASSGYGGNEQFFGPGTRLTVL.

This clone was detected only a few times. The chain uses TRBV19 and TRBJ1-2, with 7 bases matching TRBD1. The CDR3 contains 16 residues. With V trimmed by 4 bases and J by 5 bases, 13 bases remained unmatched. CDR1 and CDR2 (germline): LNHDA, SQIVND (reference sequence). CDR3 region: CASSNQHRQGGYGYTF. CDR3 DNA: TGTGCCAGTAGTAACCAGCACCGACAGGGTGGGTATGGCTACACCTTC.

The V and J genes are TRBV5-4 and TRBJ1-4; maybe TRBD1 (5 bases). The V end lost 4 bases, the J end lost 2 bases, and 12 bases lay between the germline ends. Germline assignment: CDR1 SGHNT and CDR2 YYREEE (reference sequence). CDR3 length: 15 amino acids. The CDR3 here is CASSAGGGTNEKLFF. The CDR3 nucleotides are TGTGCCAGCAGCGCCGGGGGTGGGACTAATGAAAAACTGTTTTTT.

The V call is TRBV28, the J call TRBJ2-1, with a possible D match to TRBD2 (5 bases). Germline V gene sequence: CDR1 MDHEN, CDR2 SYDVKM. With 5 bases removed from V and 7 bases from J, the gap between germline ends came to 18 bases. The CDR3 is 15 residues long. Written as DNA, the CDR3 is TGTGCCAGCAGTCCACTAAAGGTAACGGGGAATGAGCAGTTCTTC. This sequence encodes CASSPLKVTGNEQFF.

Only one count was recorded for this clone. J is TRBJ1-2 and V is TRBV2; no definite D call. V shed 3 bases and J shed 7 bases, with 9 bases lying between them. This CDR3 has 12 residues. Germline V gives CDR1 SNHLY, CDR2 FYNNEI. This chain's CDR3 is CASSEVRGGYTF. The CDR3, as DNA: TGTGCCAGCAGTGAGGTACGGGGTGGCTACACCTTC.

The J gene is TRBJ2-5, the V gene TRBV9; D possibly corresponds to TRBD2 (5 bases). Trimming shortened V by 4 bases and J by 1 base, and 11 bases separated the two germline ends. CDR1 and CDR2 (germline): SGDLS, YYNGEE. The CDR3 covers 14 residues. The CDR3 bases are TGTGCCAGCAGCCCTCAGACTATCCAAGAGACCCAGTACTTC. This gives the protein CASSPQTIQETQYF.

This chain joins TRBV6-5 and TRBJ2-1, with D perhaps matching TRBD2 (6 bases). Germline CDR1 and CDR2: MNHEY and SVGAGI. There are 13 residues in the CDR3. Trimming removed 6 bases from V and 3 bases from J, with 9 bases in between. CDR3 in amino acids: CASRSGYYNEQFF. DNA for the CDR3: TGTGCCAGCAGGAGCGGGTACTACAATGAGCAGTTCTTC.